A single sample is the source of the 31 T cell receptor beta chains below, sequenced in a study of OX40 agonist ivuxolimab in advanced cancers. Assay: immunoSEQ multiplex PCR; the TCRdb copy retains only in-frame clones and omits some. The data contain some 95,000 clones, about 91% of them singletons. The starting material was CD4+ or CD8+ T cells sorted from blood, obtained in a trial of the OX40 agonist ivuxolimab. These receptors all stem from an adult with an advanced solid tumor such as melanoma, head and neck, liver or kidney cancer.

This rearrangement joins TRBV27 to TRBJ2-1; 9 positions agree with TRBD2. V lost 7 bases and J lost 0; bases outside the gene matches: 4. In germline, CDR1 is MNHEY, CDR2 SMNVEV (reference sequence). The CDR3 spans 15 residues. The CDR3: CASTQRGASYNEQFF. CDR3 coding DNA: TGTGCCAGCACCCAGCGGGGGGCCTCCTACAATGAGCAGTTCTTC.

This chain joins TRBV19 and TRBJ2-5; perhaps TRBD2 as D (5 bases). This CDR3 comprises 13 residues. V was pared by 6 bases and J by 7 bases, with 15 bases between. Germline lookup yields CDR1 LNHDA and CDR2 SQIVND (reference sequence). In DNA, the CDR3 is TGTGCCAGTAGGTCTGATTCTGGAGGGACCCAGTACTTC. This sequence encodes CASRSDSGGTQYF.

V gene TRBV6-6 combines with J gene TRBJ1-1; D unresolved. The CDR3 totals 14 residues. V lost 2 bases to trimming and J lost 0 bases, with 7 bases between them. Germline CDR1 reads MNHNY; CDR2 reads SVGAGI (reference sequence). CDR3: CASSYNGMNTEAFF. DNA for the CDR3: TGTGCCAGCAGTTACAATGGGATGAACACTGAAGCTTTCTTT.

This CDR3 reads CATNRDRGNQPQHF. The CDR3 DNA reads TGTGCCACTAACCGGGACAGGGGCAATCAGCCCCAGCATTTT. The gene calls are TRBV7-4 and TRBJ1-5; 9 nucleotides match TRBD1. Trimming removed 10 bases from V and 2 bases from J; junction bases left unmatched: 6. The CDR3 is 14 amino acids. From germline, CDR1 is SGHVT and CDR2 SQSDAQ.

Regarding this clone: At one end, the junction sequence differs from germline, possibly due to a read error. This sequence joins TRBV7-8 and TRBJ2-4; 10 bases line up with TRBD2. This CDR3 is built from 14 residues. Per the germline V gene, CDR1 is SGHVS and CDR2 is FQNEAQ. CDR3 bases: TGTGCCAGCAGCTTAGGATCTAGCGGGGGCCTCTTGGACTTC. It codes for CASSLGSSGGLLDF.

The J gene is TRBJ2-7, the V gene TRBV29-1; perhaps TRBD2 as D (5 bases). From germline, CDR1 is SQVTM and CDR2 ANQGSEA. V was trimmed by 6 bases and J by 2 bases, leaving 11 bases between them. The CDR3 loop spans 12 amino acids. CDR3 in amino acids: CSVNDGTYEQYF. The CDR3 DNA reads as TGCAGCGTGAACGACGGGACCTACGAGCAGTACTTC.

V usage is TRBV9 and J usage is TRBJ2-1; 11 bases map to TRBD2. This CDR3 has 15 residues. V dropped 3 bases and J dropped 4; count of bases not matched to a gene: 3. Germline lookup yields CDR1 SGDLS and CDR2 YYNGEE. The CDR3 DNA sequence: TGTGCCAGCAGCGCGGGACTAGCGGAGTACAATGAGCAGTTCTTC. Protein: CASSAGLAEYNEQFF.

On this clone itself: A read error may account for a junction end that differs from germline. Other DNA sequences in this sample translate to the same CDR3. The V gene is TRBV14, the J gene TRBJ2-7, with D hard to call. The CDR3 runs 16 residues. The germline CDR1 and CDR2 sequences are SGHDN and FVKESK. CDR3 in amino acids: CASSQEKRRWRDEQYF. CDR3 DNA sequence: TGTGCCAGCAGCCAAGAAAAGAGGCGGTGGAGAGACGAGCAATACTTC.

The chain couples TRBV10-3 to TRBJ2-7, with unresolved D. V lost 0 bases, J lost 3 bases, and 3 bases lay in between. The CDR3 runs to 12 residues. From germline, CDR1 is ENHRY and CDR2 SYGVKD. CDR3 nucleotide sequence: TGTGCCATCAGTGAGTCAGACTACGAGCAGTACTTC. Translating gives CAISESDYEQYF.

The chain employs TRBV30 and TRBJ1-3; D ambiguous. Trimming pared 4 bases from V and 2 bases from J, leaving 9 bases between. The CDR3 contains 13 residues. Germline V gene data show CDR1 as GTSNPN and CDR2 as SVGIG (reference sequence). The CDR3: CAWNEGTGNTIYF. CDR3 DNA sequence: TGTGCCTGGAATGAAGGGACTGGAAACACCATATATTTT.

DNA for the CDR3: TGTGCCAGCAGTGCCGAGACGATGAACACTGAAGCTTTCTTT. Its protein is CASSAETMNTEAFF. The chain couples TRBV6-1 to TRBJ1-1; no clear D gene. This CDR3 has 14 amino acids. Deletions cut 4 bases from V and 0 bases from J, with 9 bases between. Germline loops: CDR1 MNHNS, CDR2 SASEGT.

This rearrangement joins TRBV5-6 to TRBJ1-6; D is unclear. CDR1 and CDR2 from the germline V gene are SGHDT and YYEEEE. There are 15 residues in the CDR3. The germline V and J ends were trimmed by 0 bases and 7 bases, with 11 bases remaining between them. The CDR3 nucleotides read TGTGCCAGCAGCTTGGGTGGTCAGCTGAATTCACCCCTCCACTTT. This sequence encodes CASSLGGQLNSPLHF. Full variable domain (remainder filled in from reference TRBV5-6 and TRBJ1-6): DAGVTQSPTHLIKTRGQQVTLRCSPKSGHDTVSWYQQALGQGPQFIFQYYEEEERQRGNFPDRFSGHQFPNYSSELNVNALLLGDSALYLCASSLGGQLNSPLHFGNGTRLTVT.

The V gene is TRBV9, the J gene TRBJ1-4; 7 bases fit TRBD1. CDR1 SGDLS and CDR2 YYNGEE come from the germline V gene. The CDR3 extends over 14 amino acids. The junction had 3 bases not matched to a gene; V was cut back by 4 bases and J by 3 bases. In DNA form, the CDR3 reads TGTGCCAGCAGCTCCGGGACAGCTAATGAAAAACTGTTTTTT. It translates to CASSSGTANEKLFF. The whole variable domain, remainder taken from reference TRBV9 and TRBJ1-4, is DSGVTQTPKHLITATGQRVTLRCSPRSGDLSVYWYQQSLDQGLQFLIQYYNGEERAKGNILERFSAQQFPDLHSELNLSSLELGDSALYFCASSSGTANEKLFFGSGTQLSVL.

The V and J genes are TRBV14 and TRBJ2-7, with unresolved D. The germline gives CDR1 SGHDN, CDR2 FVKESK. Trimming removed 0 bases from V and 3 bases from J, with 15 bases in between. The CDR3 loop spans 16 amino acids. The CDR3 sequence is CASSQDRTGEGYEQYF. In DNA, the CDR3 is TGTGCCAGCAGCCAAGATCGAACGGGCGAAGGCTACGAGCAGTACTTC.

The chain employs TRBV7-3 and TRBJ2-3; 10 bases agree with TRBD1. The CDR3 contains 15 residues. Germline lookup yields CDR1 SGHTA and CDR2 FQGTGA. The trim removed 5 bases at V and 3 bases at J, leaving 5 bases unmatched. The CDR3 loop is CASSASGQGTDTQYF. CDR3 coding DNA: TGTGCCAGCAGCGCCTCGGGACAGGGGACAGATACGCAGTATTTT.

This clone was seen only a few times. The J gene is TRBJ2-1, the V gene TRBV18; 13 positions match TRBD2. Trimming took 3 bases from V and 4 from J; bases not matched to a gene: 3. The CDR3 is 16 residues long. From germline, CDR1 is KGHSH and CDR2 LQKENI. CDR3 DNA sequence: TGTGCCAGCTCACCCGGACTAGCGGGGGCGTACAATGAGCAGTTCTTC. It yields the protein CASSPGLAGAYNEQFF.

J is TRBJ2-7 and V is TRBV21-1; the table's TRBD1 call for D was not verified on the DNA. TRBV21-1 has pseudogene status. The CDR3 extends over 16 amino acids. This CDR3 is CASSKVDSDTLYEQYF. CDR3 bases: TGTGCCAGCAGCAAAGTGGACAGCGATACCCTCTACGAGCAGTACTTC.

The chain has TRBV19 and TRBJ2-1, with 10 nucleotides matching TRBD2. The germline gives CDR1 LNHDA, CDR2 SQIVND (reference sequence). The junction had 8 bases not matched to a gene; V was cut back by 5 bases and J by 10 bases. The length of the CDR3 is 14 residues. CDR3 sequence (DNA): TGTGCCAGTAGTCTAGGGCTAGCGGGGGACGAGCAGTTCTTC. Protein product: CASSLGLAGDEQFF.

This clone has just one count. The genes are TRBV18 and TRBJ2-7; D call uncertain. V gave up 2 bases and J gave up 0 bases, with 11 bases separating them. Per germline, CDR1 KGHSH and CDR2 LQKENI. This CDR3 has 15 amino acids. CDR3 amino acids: CASSPETSSSYEQYF. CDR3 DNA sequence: TGTGCCAGCTCACCAGAGACATCGAGCTCCTACGAGCAGTACTTC. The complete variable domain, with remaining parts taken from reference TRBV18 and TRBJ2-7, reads NAGVMQNPRHLVRRRGQEARLRCSPMKGHSHVYWYRQLPEEGLKFMVYLQKENIIDESGMPKERFSAEFPKEGPSILRIQQVVRGDSAAYFCASSPETSSSYEQYFGPGTRLTVT.

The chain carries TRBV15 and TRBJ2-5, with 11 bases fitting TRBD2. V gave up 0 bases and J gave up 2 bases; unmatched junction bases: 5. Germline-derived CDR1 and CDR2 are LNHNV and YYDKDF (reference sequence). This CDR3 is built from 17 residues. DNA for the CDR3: TGTGCCACCAGCAGAGAGCGAAGGACTAGCGGGCAAGAGACCCAGTACTTC. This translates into CATSRERRTSGQETQYF.

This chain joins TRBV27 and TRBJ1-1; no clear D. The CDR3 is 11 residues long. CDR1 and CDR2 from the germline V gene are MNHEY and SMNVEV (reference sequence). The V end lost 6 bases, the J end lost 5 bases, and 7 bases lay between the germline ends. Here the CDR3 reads CASSPGTEAFF. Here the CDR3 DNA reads TGTGCCAGCAGCCCGGGGACTGAAGCTTTCTTT.

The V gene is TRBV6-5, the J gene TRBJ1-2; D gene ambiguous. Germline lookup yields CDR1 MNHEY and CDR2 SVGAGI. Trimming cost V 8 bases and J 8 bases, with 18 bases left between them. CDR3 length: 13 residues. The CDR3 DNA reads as TGTGCCAGCTCCCGAACGGACTACTCGGGCTACACCTTC. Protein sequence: CASSRTDYSGYTF.

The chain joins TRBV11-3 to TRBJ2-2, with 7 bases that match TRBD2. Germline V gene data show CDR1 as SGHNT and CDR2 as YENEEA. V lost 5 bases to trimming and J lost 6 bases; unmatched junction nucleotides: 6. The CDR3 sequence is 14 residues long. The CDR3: CASSPTSYAGELFF. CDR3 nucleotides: TGTGCCAGCAGCCCGACTAGCTACGCCGGGGAGCTGTTTTTT.

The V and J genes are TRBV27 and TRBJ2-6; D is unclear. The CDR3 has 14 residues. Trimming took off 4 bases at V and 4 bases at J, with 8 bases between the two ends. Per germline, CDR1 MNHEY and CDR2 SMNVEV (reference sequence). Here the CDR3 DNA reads TGTGCCAGCAGTTCAAATAGGGGGGCCAACGTCCTGACTTTC. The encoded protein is CASSSNRGANVLTF.

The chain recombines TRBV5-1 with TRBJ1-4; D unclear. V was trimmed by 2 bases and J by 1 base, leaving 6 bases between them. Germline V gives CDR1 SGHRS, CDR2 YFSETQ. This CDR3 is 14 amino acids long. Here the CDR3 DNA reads TGCGCCAGCAGCTTAGCCGGAACTAATGAAAAACTGTTTTTT. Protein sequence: CASSLAGTNEKLFF. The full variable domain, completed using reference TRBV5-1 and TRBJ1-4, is KAGVTQTPRYLIKTRGQQVTLSCSPISGHRSVSWYQQTPGQGLQFLFEYFSETQRNKGNFPGRFSGRQFSNSRSEMNVSTLELGDSALYLCASSLAGTNEKLFFGSGTQLSVL.

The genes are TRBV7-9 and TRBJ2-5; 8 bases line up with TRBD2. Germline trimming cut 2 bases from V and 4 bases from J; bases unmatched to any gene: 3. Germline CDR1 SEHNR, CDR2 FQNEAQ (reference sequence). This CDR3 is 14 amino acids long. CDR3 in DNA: TGTGCCAGCAGCTTAACTAGCGGAGGAGAGACCCAGTACTTC. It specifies CASSLTSGGETQYF.

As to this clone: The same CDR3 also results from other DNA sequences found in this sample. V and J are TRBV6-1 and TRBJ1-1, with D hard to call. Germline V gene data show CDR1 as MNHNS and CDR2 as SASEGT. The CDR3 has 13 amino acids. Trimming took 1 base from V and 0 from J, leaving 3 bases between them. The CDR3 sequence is CASSEGMNTEAFF. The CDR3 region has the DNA TGTGCCAGCAGTGAAGGCATGAACACTGAAGCTTTCTTT.

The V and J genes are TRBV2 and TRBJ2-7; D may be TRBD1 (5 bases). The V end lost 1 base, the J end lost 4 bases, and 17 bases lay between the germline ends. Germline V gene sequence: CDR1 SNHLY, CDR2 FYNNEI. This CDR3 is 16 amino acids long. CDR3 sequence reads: CASSEDGQGIGYEQYF. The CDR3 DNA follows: TGTGCCAGCAGTGAAGATGGGCAGGGTATTGGTTACGAGCAGTACTTC.

The DNA for the CDR3 is TGTGCCAGCGACCTTCGGTCCTCCACCGGGGAGCTGTTTTTT. Amino acid sequence: CASDLRSSTGELFF. V and J are TRBV7-9 and TRBJ2-2, with unresolved D. The CDR3 length is 14 residues. Trimming took off 8 bases at V and 4 bases at J, with 14 bases between the two ends. Germline loops: CDR1 SEHNR, CDR2 FQNEAQ (reference sequence).

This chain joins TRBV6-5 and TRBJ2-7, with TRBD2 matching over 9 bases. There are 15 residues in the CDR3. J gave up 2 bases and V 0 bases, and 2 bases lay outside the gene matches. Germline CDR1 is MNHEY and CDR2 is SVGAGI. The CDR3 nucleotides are TGTGCCAGCAGTTACTCAGCGGGGGGACCCTACGAGCAGTACTTC. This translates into CASSYSAGGPYEQYF.

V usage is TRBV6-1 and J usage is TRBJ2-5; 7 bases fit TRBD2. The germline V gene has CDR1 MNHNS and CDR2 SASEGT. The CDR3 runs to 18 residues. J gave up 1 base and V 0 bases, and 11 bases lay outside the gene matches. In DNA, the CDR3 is TGTGCCAGCAGTGAAGCGCTCTCCGGAGCGGGGCCCCAAGAGACCCAGTACTTC. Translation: CASSEALSGAGPQETQYF.